The clone carrying this TCR beta chain was observed a few times. Its antigen remains unidentified. This sample is drawn from a study of beta chain features in type 1 diabetes. J lost 6 bases, V lost 2 bases, and 7 bases had no gene match. In germline, CDR1 is SGHNT, CDR2 YYREEE (reference sequence). The CDR3 is 15 amino acids. Expressed TCRB transcripts were sequenced after all isolated RNA was converted to cDNA. The protocol was immunoSEQ multiplex PCR, while the TCRdb copy is restricted to in-frame clones and leaves out a portion. Seen here are about 160,000 clones, around 8.4% observed once, and the top ten hold under 0.65%. Study findings and constraints: There was a moderate but significant shortening of TCRB CDR3s in all four CD4+ subsets of Type 1 diabetes patients. The VDJ junctions of type 1 diabetes patients carried fewer insertions and more deletions. PCR might favor shorter templates, equally in patients and controls.

The sample comprised central memory CD4+ T cells from blood. V and J are TRBV5-4 and TRBJ1-4; 7 nucleotides match TRBD1. The receptor comes from a woman aged 18-29 years with type 1 diabetes. The CDR3 coding sequence is TGTGCCAGCAGCTTAGAGACAGGGACGGATGAAAAACTGTTTTTT. This encodes CASSLETGTDEKLFF.